These 32 T cell receptor beta chains were all obtained from the same sample, sequenced in a study of T cells in severe cutaneous drug reactions. Carbamazepine had induced Stevens-Johnson syndrome or toxic epidermal necrolysis in the sequenced donors. The iRepertoire multiplex PCR system with TCR subtype-specific primers built both bulk and single-cell libraries. TCRdb reprocessed the multiplex PCR reads and reports one entry per CDR3 protein, with no DNA. In total, the table holds over a thousand distinct CDR3 sequences. The sequenced sample consisted of cells from a skin blister. The origin of the receptors is a human donor with Stevens-Johnson syndrome, a severe cutaneous drug reaction.

This chain uses TRBV14 with TRBJ2-1. Germline V gene data show CDR1 as SGHDN and CDR2 as FVKESK. The CDR3 covers 13 residues. The CDR3 loop reads CASSQYRYNEQFF.

V usage is TRBV5-1 and J usage is TRBJ2-1; TCRdb's D gene call, TRBD1, goes unchecked for lack of DNA. CDR1 is SGHRS and CDR2 is YFSETQ in the germline V gene. The CDR3 covers 16 residues. The CDR3 reads CASSQLPGTGSDEQFF. Drawing the rest from reference TRBV5-1 and TRBJ2-1, the complete variable domain is KAGVTQTPRYLIKTRGQQVTLSCSPISGHRSVSWYQQTPGQGLQFLFEYFSETQRNKGNFPGRFSGRQFSNSRSEMNVSTLELGDSALYLCASSQLPGTGSDEQFFGPGTRLTVL.

The chain carries TRBV6-2 or TRBV6-3 and TRBJ2-1; TCRdb lists TRBD2, though no DNA is available to test this call. CDR1 and CDR2 from the germline V gene are MNHEY and SVGEGT. The CDR3 consists of 16 residues. The CDR3 is CASSYLGLAGDNEQFF.

This sequence joins TRBV19 and TRBJ2-1. The CDR3 length is 13 residues. Germline V gives CDR1 LNHDA, CDR2 SQIVND (reference sequence). The CDR3 sequence: CASSTPAYNEQFF.

The CDR3 region is CAWSDRALNTEAFF. The chain links TRBV30 to TRBJ1-1. The CDR3 spans 14 residues. Germline V gene data show CDR1 as GTSNPN and CDR2 as SVGIG (reference sequence).

This clonotype is called large based on its frequency. The chain joins TRBV20-1 to TRBJ2-1; TCRdb's assignment of TRBD1 cannot be checked, as there is no DNA. Per germline, CDR1 DFQATT and CDR2 SNEGSKA (reference sequence). The CDR3 has 17 amino acids. The CDR3 reads CSADNPSGGSSYNEQFF.

This clonotype is identified as large from frequency. The rearrangement joins TRBV12-3 or TRBV12-4 to TRBJ2-2; TCRdb gives TRBD1 as the D gene, but with no DNA this cannot be confirmed. The CDR3 is 13 amino acids. CDR3 region: CASSLNNQGVLFF.

This clonotype ranks as large (0.1 to 1%) in terms of frequency. The chain employs TRBV27 and TRBJ1-2. This CDR3 contains 13 residues. The germline CDR1 and CDR2 sequences are MNHEY and SMNVEV (reference sequence). CDR3 loop: CASSSGPTYGYTF.

This clonotype is medium-sized by frequency. J is TRBJ2-2 and V is TRBV7-2. The CDR3 extends over 15 amino acids. The V gene's germline CDR1 is SGHTA and CDR2 FQGNSA. The CDR3 loop is CANSLGTTGTGELFF.

This chain uses TRBV28 with TRBJ2-2. The CDR3 loop spans 13 amino acids. Germline-derived CDR1 and CDR2 are MDHEN and SYDVKM. CDR3 sequence reads: CASSFWSSGELFF.

Its frequency marks this clonotype as large. The J gene is TRBJ2-1, the V gene TRBV7-2; TCRdb selects TRBD2, and the lack of DNA leaves this call unchecked. The length of the CDR3 is 13 residues. CDR1 and CDR2 (germline): SGHTA, FQGNSA. The CDR3 loop is CASSLAGRREVFF.

V and J are TRBV29-1 and TRBJ2-1; the TCRdb call, TRBD2, lacks DNA for checking. The length of the CDR3 is 15 residues. In germline, CDR1 is SQVTM, CDR2 ANQGSEA. The CDR3 here is CSVPLGLAVYNEQFF.

In terms of frequency, this clonotype is medium-sized (0.01 to 0.1%). The V call is TRBV12-3 or TRBV12-4, the J call TRBJ2-3; as DNA is missing, the TRBD1 call by TCRdb cannot be tested. The CDR3 sequence is 14 residues long. CDR3 loop: CASSFGEGTDTQYF.

According to its frequency, this clonotype is medium-sized. The chain uses TRBV28 and TRBJ2-5; TCRdb's D call, TRBD1, is unchecked because there is no DNA. From germline, CDR1 is MDHEN and CDR2 SYDVKM. The CDR3 is made up of 12 amino acids. CDR3 region: CASTKGVSLRYF.

This clonotype is classed as large by frequency. This chain uses TRBV30 with TRBJ1-6. CDR1 and CDR2 (germline): GTSNPN, SVGIG (reference sequence). The CDR3 is 11 amino acids. CDR3 protein: CAWGLDSPLHF.

The chain couples TRBV30 to TRBJ2-6; TCRdb selects TRBD2, and the lack of DNA leaves this call unchecked. The V gene's germline CDR1 is GTSNPN and CDR2 SVGIG (reference sequence). The CDR3 consists of 16 residues. This CDR3 is CAWSVRHLPGANVLTF.

In terms of frequency, this clonotype is large. The chain is built from TRBV20-1 and TRBJ2-1. CDR3 size: 14 residues. Germline CDR1 and CDR2: DFQATT and SNEGSKA (reference sequence). The CDR3: CSAREHAATDEQFF.

This clonotype shows up as large by frequency. J is TRBJ1-5 and V is TRBV13; no DNA is available, so the TRBD1 call from TCRdb remains unchecked. The CDR3 is 14 amino acids. Per germline, CDR1 PRHDT and CDR2 FYEKMQ (reference sequence). Here the CDR3 reads CASSFRGPGQPQHF.

This clonotype is identified as large from frequency. The chain is built from TRBV30 and TRBJ2-1; checking the TCRdb D call of TRBD1 is not possible without DNA. Germline V gene lookup returns CDR1 GTSNPN and CDR2 SVGIG (reference sequence). The CDR3 runs 14 residues. The CDR3 protein is CAWEGLGAGNEQFF.

The chain combines TRBV11-3 with TRBJ2-1; TCRdb proposes TRBD2, but this gene call is untestable without DNA. Looked up from germline, CDR1 is SGHNT and CDR2 is YENEEA. The CDR3 contains 15 residues. The CDR3 spells CASSHLAGGHGEQFF.

This clonotype is called large based on its frequency. The chain uses TRBV2 and TRBJ2-7. The CDR3 has 13 amino acids. Germline V gene lookup returns CDR1 SNHLY and CDR2 FYNNEI. CDR3 amino acids: CASSGSTSYEQYF.

This clonotype counts as large by frequency. The chain uses TRBV29-1 and TRBJ2-7; TCRdb's D call, TRBD1, is unchecked because there is no DNA. The CDR3 length is 12 residues. Germline V gene lookup returns CDR1 SQVTM and CDR2 ANQGSEA. The CDR3 reads CGVGDTSYEQYF.

Judged by frequency, this clonotype is large. The V call is TRBV19, the J call TRBJ1-5. The germline V gene has CDR1 LNHDA and CDR2 SQIVND (reference sequence). The CDR3 has 15 amino acids. This chain's CDR3 is CASTQDPAGNQPQHF. The full variable domain, rest sourced from reference TRBV19 and TRBJ1-5, is DGGITQSPKYLFRKEGQNVTLSCEQNLNHDAMYWYRQDPGQGLRLIYYSQIVNDFQKGDIAEGYSVSREKKESFPLTVTSAQKNPTAFYLCASTQDPAGNQPQHFGDGTRLSIL.

The rearrangement links TRBV6-1 to TRBJ2-2; TCRdb proposes TRBD1, but this gene call is untestable without DNA. The germline gives CDR1 MNHNS, CDR2 SASEGT. The CDR3 is 14 residues long. The CDR3 region is CASITPSRTGELFF.

This clonotype is identified as large from frequency. The genes are TRBV24-1 and TRBJ2-1. CDR1 is KGHDR and CDR2 is SFDVKD in the germline V gene. The CDR3 spans 11 residues. The CDR3 sequence is CATSDLYEQFF.

By frequency, this clonotype registers medium-sized. The chain couples TRBV29-1 to TRBJ2-5; TCRdb's D call, TRBD2, is unchecked because there is no DNA. The V gene's germline CDR1 is SQVTM and CDR2 ANQGSEA. This CDR3 contains 14 residues. CDR3 region: CSVAPGAIGETQYF.

In terms of frequency, this clonotype is medium-sized. The rearrangement uses TRBV18 and TRBJ2-3; TCRdb indicates TRBD1, and absent DNA this call remains unverified. The CDR3 length is 16 residues. Germline CDR1 KGHSH, CDR2 LQKENI. The CDR3 loop is CASSPRSGWSTDTQYF.

Judged by frequency, this clonotype is large (0.1 to 1%). V usage is TRBV19 and J usage is TRBJ2-2; TCRdb's D call, TRBD1, is unchecked because there is no DNA. Looked up from germline, CDR1 is LNHDA and CDR2 is SQIVND (reference sequence). The CDR3 spans 13 residues. The CDR3 protein is CATSDRITGELFF.

This chain joins TRBV5-1 and TRBJ1-2. Germline CDR1 is SGHRS and CDR2 is YFSETQ. The CDR3 length is 15 residues. The CDR3 is CASSLSRIYNYGYTF.

The rearrangement links TRBV18 to TRBJ2-5. CDR1 is KGHSH and CDR2 is LQKENI in the germline V gene. The length of the CDR3 is 11 residues. The CDR3: CASSPEETQYF.

The V and J genes are TRBV20-1 and TRBJ1-4. This CDR3 spans 16 amino acids. Germline CDR1 DFQATT, CDR2 SNEGSKA (reference sequence). The CDR3 sequence: CSAREGSSATNEKLFF.

Considering frequency, this clonotype is large. The chain uses TRBV28 and TRBJ2-7. The CDR3 is 15 amino acids. CDR1 is MDHEN and CDR2 is SYDVKM in the germline V gene. CDR3 protein: CASSSTTMKAYEQYF. Full variable domain (remainder filled in from reference TRBV28 and TRBJ2-7): DVKVTQSSRYLVKRTGEKVFLECVQDMDHENMFWYRQDPGLGLRLIYFSYDVKMKEKGDIPEGYSVSREKKERFSLILESASTNQTSMYLCASSSTTMKAYEQYFGPGTRLTVT.